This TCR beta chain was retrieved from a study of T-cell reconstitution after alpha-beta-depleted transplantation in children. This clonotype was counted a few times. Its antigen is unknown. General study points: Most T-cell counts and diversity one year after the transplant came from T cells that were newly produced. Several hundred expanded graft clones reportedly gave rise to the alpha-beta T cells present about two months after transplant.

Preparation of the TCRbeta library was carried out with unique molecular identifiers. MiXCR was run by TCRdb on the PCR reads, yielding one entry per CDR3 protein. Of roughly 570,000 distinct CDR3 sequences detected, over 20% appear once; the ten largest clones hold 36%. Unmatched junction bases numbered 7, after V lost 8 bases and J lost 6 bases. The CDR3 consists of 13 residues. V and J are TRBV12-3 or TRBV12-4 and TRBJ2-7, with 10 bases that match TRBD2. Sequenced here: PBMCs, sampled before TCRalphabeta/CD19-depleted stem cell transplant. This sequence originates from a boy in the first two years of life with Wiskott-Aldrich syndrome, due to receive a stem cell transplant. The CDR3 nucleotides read TGTGCCAGCCGCCTAGCGGGAGTTCGCGAGCAGTACTTC. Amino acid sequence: CASRLAGVREQYF.